The 24 T cell receptor beta chains below come from one sample, sequenced in a study of sequential checkpoint blockade in melanoma. Profiling relied on immunoSEQ multiplex PCR, and the TCRdb table lists in-frame clones only, not all of them. This table has about 26,000 clones, roughly four fifths appearing once. This sample's treatment: randomized to nivolumab then ipilimumab (arm A) or the reverse (arm B). The sequencing here drew on CD8+ T cells sorted from blood (inferred from file names), taken from a patient given nivolumab and ipilimumab in sequence. These receptors came from a human donor with melanoma.

The J gene is TRBJ2-7, the V gene TRBV2; D is undetermined. Per germline, CDR1 SNHLY and CDR2 FYNNEI. The V and J ends lost 1 base and 7 bases respectively, with 14 bases between them. CDR3 length: 14 residues. CDR3 bases: TGTGCCAGCAGTGAAGAGTTAATTGCCCGGGAGCAGTACTTC. It codes for CASSEELIAREQYF. Full variable domain (outside the CDR3, taken from reference TRBV2 and TRBJ2-7): EPEVTQTPSHQVTQMGQEVILRCVPISNHLYFYWYRQILGQKVEFLVSFYNNEISEKSEIFDDQFSVERPDGSNFTLKIRSTKLEDSAMYFCASSEELIAREQYFGPGTRLTVT.

This rearrangement joins TRBV18 to TRBJ2-1, with 9 bases lining up with TRBD1. Trimming took 8 bases from V and 7 from J; bases not matched to a gene: 9. CDR1 is KGHSH and CDR2 is LQKENI in the germline V gene. This CDR3 contains 14 residues. CDR3 in DNA: TGTGCCAGCACACGGGACAGGGACTATAATGAGCAGTTCTTC. As protein: CASTRDRDYNEQFF.

The chain recombines TRBV19 with TRBJ1-1, with 10 bases aligning to TRBD1. CDR1 and CDR2 from the germline V gene are LNHDA and SQIVND (reference sequence). The trim removed 4 bases at V and 8 bases at J, leaving 13 bases unmatched. The CDR3 runs to 16 residues. CDR3 loop: CASSKPPGQGRSEAFF. As DNA, the CDR3 is TGTGCCAGTAGTAAACCCCCGGGACAGGGGAGGTCCGAAGCTTTCTTT.

The chain links TRBV9 to TRBJ2-7; 7 nucleotides match TRBD2. The CDR3 is made up of 15 amino acids. Germline lookup yields CDR1 SGDLS and CDR2 YYNGEE. V was clipped by 3 bases and J by 0 bases; unmatched bases: 6. CDR3 nucleotide sequence: TGTGCCAGCAGCGGTGGCGGGAGCGCCTCCTACGAGCAGTACTTC. Translated: CASSGGGSASYEQYF.

The chain is built from TRBV6-5 and TRBJ2-5, with D maybe TRBD2 (6 bases). Trimming stripped 5 bases from V and 5 bases from J, with 18 bases between. The CDR3 sequence is 15 residues long. CDR1 is MNHEY and CDR2 is SVGAGI in the germline V gene. CDR3 sequence: CASSPTLLATETQYF. CDR3 nucleotide sequence: TGTGCCAGCAGTCCCACCCTTCTAGCGACCGAGACCCAGTACTTC.

This rearrangement joins TRBV4-1 to TRBJ2-1, with 10 bases matching TRBD2. The V and J ends lost 3 bases and 8 bases, in that order; junction bases with no gene match: 4. The V gene's germline CDR1 is MGHRA and CDR2 YSYEKL. There are 14 residues in the CDR3. The CDR3 loop reads CASSQSGGAYEQFF. CDR3 bases: TGCGCCAGCAGCCAGAGCGGGGGGGCCTATGAGCAGTTCTTC.

The V call is TRBV13, the J call TRBJ1-2; 7 bases align to TRBD1. The trim removed 5 bases at V and 3 bases at J, leaving 9 bases unmatched. The CDR3 spans 15 residues. The V gene's germline CDR1 is PRHDT and CDR2 FYEKMQ (reference sequence). The DNA of the CDR3 is TGTGCCAGCAGCAACCCGGGACAGCAAGACTATGGCTACACCTTC. It encodes CASSNPGQQDYGYTF.

This sequence joins TRBV27 and TRBJ2-3, with 10 nucleotides matching TRBD1. The CDR3 covers 14 residues. The germline CDR1 and CDR2 sequences are MNHEY and SMNVEV (reference sequence). V lost 7 bases to trimming and J lost 5 bases; unmatched junction nucleotides: 6. The CDR3 DNA reads as TGTGCCAGCAAAAGACAGGGGGCGCGAGATACGCAGTATTTT. Its translation is CASKRQGARDTQYF.

V gene TRBV4-3 combines with J gene TRBJ2-7; TRBD1 is a possible D gene (7 bases). V dropped 0 bases and J dropped 4 bases, with 13 bases sitting between them. The CDR3 has 15 residues. Germline-derived CDR1 and CDR2 are LGHNA and YSLEER. The CDR3 region has the DNA TGCGCCAGCAGCCAAGATAGACAGGGAGGTTACGAGCAGTACTTC. Translation: CASSQDRQGGYEQYF.

The chain couples TRBV28 to TRBJ1-4, with a tentative D call TRBD1 (6 bases). This CDR3 region has 13 residues. Trimming removed 9 bases at V and 3 bases at J, with 11 bases between. Germline values: CDR1 MDHEN, CDR2 SYDVKM. CDR3 in amino acids: CASSTGANEKLFF. For the CDR3, the DNA is TGTGCCAGTTCGACAGGCGCTAATGAAAAACTGTTTTTT.

CDR3 DNA: TGTGCCAGTAGCTTCAGCGGCCGGATCTACGAGCAGTACTTC. It translates to CASSFSGRIYEQYF. The chain is built from TRBV19 and TRBJ2-7; the D gene is possibly TRBD2 (5 bases). The CDR3 sequence is 14 residues long. Trimming took 6 bases from V and 3 from J, leaving 15 bases between them. Germline CDR1 is LNHDA and CDR2 is SQIVND (reference sequence).

The V gene is TRBV7-9, the J gene TRBJ2-7, with 14 bases aligning to TRBD2. The J segment lost 5 bases and the V segment lost 5 bases, leaving 11 bases of the junction unmatched. The germline V gene has CDR1 SEHNR and CDR2 FQNEAQ (reference sequence). The CDR3 loop spans 17 amino acids. CDR3 sequence (DNA): TGTGCCAGCAGCAAGACTAGCGGGGGGGTTCTGGGACACGAGCAGTACTTC. Translating it yields CASSKTSGGVLGHEQYF. The whole variable domain, filled in from reference TRBV7-9 and TRBJ2-7, reads DTGVSQNPRHKITKRGQNVTFRCDPISEHNRLYWYRQTLGQGPEFLTYFQNEAQLEKSRLLSDRFSAERPKGSFSTLEIQRTEQGDSAMYLCASSKTSGGVLGHEQYFGPGTRLTVT.

This clone was seen more than once but under ten times. The gene calls are TRBV5-8 and TRBJ2-7; a weak D match, TRBD2 (5 bases). The V gene lost 9 bases and the J gene lost 7 bases, with 14 bases spanning the gap. There are 11 residues in the CDR3. Germline V lookup: CDR1 SGHTS, CDR2 YDEGEE. The CDR3, as DNA: TGTGCCACTACACTGGGAGTTGAGCAGTACTTC. Translation gives CATTLGVEQYF.

The rearrangement links TRBV7-9 to TRBJ1-6; TRBD1 matches at 8 bases. The germline V gene has CDR1 SEHNR and CDR2 FQNEAQ (reference sequence). V shed 2 bases and J 9 bases; nucleotides not matched to a gene: 6. The CDR3 covers 15 residues. CDR3 amino acids: CASSLSGGTGSPLHF. As DNA, the CDR3 is TGTGCCAGCAGCTTATCAGGGGGCACCGGTTCACCCCTCCACTTT. The whole variable domain, remainder taken from reference TRBV7-9 and TRBJ1-6, is DTGVSQNPRHKITKRGQNVTFRCDPISEHNRLYWYRQTLGQGPEFLTYFQNEAQLEKSRLLSDRFSAERPKGSFSTLEIQRTEQGDSAMYLCASSLSGGTGSPLHFGNGTRLTVT.

The chain couples TRBV29-1 to TRBJ1-5; 7 bases fit TRBD1. Germline V lookup: CDR1 SQVTM, CDR2 ANQGSEA. The CDR3 length is 13 residues. Trimming removed 4 bases from V and 3 bases from J; junction bases left unmatched: 3. CDR3 in amino acids: CSVGGGFNQPQHF. CDR3 bases: TGCAGCGTTGGAGGGGGCTTCAATCAGCCCCAGCATTTT. The complete variable domain, with remaining parts taken from reference TRBV29-1 and TRBJ1-5, reads SAVISQKPSRDICQRGTSLTIQCQVDSQVTMMFWYRQQPGQSLTLIATANQGSEATYESGFVIDKFPISRPNLTFSTLTVSNMSPEDSSIYLCSVGGGFNQPQHFGDGTRLSIL.

This chain joins TRBV4-2 and TRBJ1-4, with D perhaps TRBD1 (5 bases). Trimming stripped 5 bases from V and 3 bases from J, with 19 bases between. Germline CDR1 LGHNA, CDR2 YNFKEQ. The CDR3 contains 17 residues. CDR3 nucleotides: TGTGCCAGCAGCTACAGGCAGACCCCTTCTCCTAATGAAAAACTGTTTTTT. Protein sequence: CASSYRQTPSPNEKLFF.

Relative to its sample, this clone is medium-sized. J is TRBJ1-2 and V is TRBV10-3, with 8 bases identical to TRBD1. Germline loops: CDR1 ENHRY, CDR2 SYGVKD. CDR3 size: 11 residues. Trimming cost V 10 bases and J 6 bases; bases outside gene matches: 4. CDR3 in DNA: TGTGCCACCGAGGGACAGGATGGCTACACCTTC. As protein: CATEGQDGYTF.

The chain has TRBV19 and TRBJ2-3; possible D gene TRBD2, 6 bases. Between the trimmed V and J ends, which lost 2 bases and 0 bases, there was a span of 15 bases. The CDR3 runs 17 residues. Germline V gene lookup returns CDR1 LNHDA and CDR2 SQIVND (reference sequence). CDR3 amino acids: CASSILAGLLSTDTQYF. CDR3 bases: TGTGCCAGTAGTATATTGGCGGGACTCCTCAGCACAGATACGCAGTATTTT.

This clone has more than one count but fewer than ten. The rearrangement uses TRBV19 and TRBJ2-3, with D maybe TRBD1 (6 bases). The germline gives CDR1 LNHDA, CDR2 SQIVND (reference sequence). CDR3 length equals 17 residues. Trimming stripped 6 bases from V and 5 bases from J, with 24 bases between. The CDR3 loop is CASSKDPQGTFGDTQYF. CDR3 DNA sequence: TGTGCCAGTAGCAAGGATCCACAGGGCACATTCGGAGATACGCAGTATTTT.

This clone was detected only once. This chain connects TRBV28 to TRBJ2-3, with 9 bases matching TRBD1. CDR3 length: 15 residues. V trimming: 6 bases; J trimming: 3 bases; junction bases outside the gene matches: 7. CDR1 is MDHEN, CDR2 SYDVKM, per germline. CDR3 amino acids: CASSRGDRVTDTQYF. CDR3 nucleotides: TGTGCCAGCAGCCGAGGGGACAGGGTAACAGATACGCAGTATTTT.

The chain recombines TRBV6-5 with TRBJ2-7; D perhaps matches TRBD1 (7 bases). CDR3 length equals 14 residues. The germline gives CDR1 MNHEY, CDR2 SVGAGI. The germline V and J ends were trimmed by 0 bases and 5 bases, with 11 bases remaining between them. Here the CDR3 DNA reads TGTGCCAGCAGTTACTCCCAGGGGGAGGACGAGCAGTACTTC. Protein product: CASSYSQGEDEQYF.

CDR3 protein: CASMLGQGYYEQYF. In nucleotides, the CDR3 is TGTGCCAGCATGTTGGGACAGGGATACTACGAGCAGTACTTC. This rearrangement joins TRBV5-6 to TRBJ2-7; TRBD1 aligns across 9 bases. This CDR3 spans 14 amino acids. The J segment lost 3 bases and the V segment lost 6 bases, leaving 7 bases of the junction unmatched. Germline assignment: CDR1 SGHDT and CDR2 YYEEEE. The full variable domain, completed using reference TRBV5-6 and TRBJ2-7, is DAGVTQSPTHLIKTRGQQVTLRCSPKSGHDTVSWYQQALGQGPQFIFQYYEEEERQRGNFPDRFSGHQFPNYSSELNVNALLLGDSALYLCASMLGQGYYEQYFGPGTRLTVT.

V is TRBV6-1 and J is TRBJ1-2, with 10 bases fitting TRBD1. The trim removed 5 bases at V and 1 base at J, leaving 4 bases unmatched. Germline V lookup: CDR1 MNHNS, CDR2 SASEGT. CDR3 length: 15 amino acids. CDR3: CASSQWTGGNYGYTF. The DNA of the CDR3 is TGTGCCAGCAGTCAATGGACAGGGGGTAACTATGGCTACACCTTC.

J is TRBJ1-1 and V is TRBV23-1; D perhaps matches TRBD1 (5 bases). TRBV23-1 is an open reading frame, and its role is uncertain. The CDR3 spans 15 residues. V lost 1 base and J 1 base, leaving 10 bases between the germline ends. CDR3 DNA: TGCGCCAGCAGTCAATGCGGCAGGGCGAACACTGAAGCTTTCTTT. Amino acid sequence: CASSQCGRANTEAFF.